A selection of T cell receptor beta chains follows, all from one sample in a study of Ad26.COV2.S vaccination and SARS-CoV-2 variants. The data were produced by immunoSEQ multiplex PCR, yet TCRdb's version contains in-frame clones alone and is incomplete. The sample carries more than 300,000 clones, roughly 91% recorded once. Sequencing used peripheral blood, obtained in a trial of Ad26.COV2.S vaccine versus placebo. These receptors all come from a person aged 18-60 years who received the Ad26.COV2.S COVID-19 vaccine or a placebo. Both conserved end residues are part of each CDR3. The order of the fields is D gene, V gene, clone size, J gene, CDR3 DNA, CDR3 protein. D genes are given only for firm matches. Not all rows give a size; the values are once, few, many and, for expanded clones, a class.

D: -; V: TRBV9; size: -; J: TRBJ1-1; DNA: TGTGCCAGCAGCGTTGGTAGCTTGAACACTGAAGCTTTCTTT; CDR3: CASSVGSLNTEAFF
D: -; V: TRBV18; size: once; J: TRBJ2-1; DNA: TGTGCCAGCTCACTTCTGCCCGGGACCCCCAGGGGACGGGAGTTCTTC; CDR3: CASSLLPGTPRGREFF
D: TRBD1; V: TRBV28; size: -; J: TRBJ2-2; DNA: TGTGCCACCAGGACAGGGATTTCCACCGGGGAGCTGTTTTTT; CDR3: CATRTGISTGELFF
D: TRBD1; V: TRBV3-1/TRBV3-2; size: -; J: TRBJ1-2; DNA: TGTGCCAGCAGCCGACAGGGCGGCTACACCTTC; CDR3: CASSRQGGYTF
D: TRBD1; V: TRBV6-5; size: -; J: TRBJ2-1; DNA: TGTGCCAGCCGGGACAGGGTCTACAATGAGCAGTTCTTC; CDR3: CASRDRVYNEQFF
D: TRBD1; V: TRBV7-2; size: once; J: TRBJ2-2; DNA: TGTGCCAGCAGCTTAGAGGGACAGATTAACACCGGGGAGCTGTTTTTT; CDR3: CASSLEGQINTGELFF
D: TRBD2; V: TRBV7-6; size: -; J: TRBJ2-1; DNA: TGTGCCAGCAGCTTAGCTTGGGCTAGCGGATACAATGAGCAGTTCTTC; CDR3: CASSLAWASGYNEQFF
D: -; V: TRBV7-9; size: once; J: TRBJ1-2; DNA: TGTGCCAGCAGCTTTTCTCTATCGGACGGAACTTTTAACTATGGCTACACCTTC; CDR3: CASSFSLSDGTFNYGYTF
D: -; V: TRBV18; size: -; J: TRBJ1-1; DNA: TGTGCCAGCTCACCGGGGGGGCAATATTCTGAAGCTTTCTTT; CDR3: CASSPGGQYSEAFF
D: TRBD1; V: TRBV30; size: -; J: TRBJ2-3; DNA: TGTGCCTGGAGTGTAGTAGGGGGCGGTTCAGATACGCAGTATTTT; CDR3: CAWSVVGGGSDTQYF
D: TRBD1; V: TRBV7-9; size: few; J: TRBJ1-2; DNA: TGTGCCAGCAGCTTAGAGGGGACAGGCTTGTCTGGCTACACCTTC; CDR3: CASSLEGTGLSGYTF
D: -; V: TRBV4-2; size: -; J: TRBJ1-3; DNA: TGTGCCAGCAGCCGTGAGCGCAGGGCTGGAAACACCATATATTTT; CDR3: CASSRERRAGNTIYF
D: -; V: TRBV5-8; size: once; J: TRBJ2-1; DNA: TGTGCCAGCAGCTTAGCGTCAGCTGAGCAGTTCTTC; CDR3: CASSLASAEQFF
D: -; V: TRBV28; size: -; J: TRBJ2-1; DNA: TGTGCCAGCAGAGATCCGGGCTCCTACAATGAGCAGTTCTTC; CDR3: CASRDPGSYNEQFF
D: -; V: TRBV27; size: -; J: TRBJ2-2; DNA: TGTGCCAGCAGTCAAAACCCCTACAGGCCGGGTGAGCTGTTTTTT; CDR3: CASSQNPYRPGELFF
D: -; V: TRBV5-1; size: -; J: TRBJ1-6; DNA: TGCGCCAGCAGCTTGGCCGGGTGGGGCAGAAATTCACCCCTCCACTTT; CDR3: CASSLAGWGRNSPLHF
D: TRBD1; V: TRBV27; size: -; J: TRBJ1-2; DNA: TGTGCCAGCAGTGCCGAGACAGGGGGCATCTATGGCTACACCTTC; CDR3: CASSAETGGIYGYTF
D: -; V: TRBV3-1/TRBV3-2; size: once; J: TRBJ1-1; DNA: TGTGCCAGCAGCCAAGGTCCTCGTCAGGGGATCACTGAAGCTTTCTTT; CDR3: CASSQGPRQGITEAFF
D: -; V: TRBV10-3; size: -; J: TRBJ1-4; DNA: TGTGCCATCAGTGAACAGGTTAATGAAAAACTGTTTTTT; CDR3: CAISEQVNEKLFF
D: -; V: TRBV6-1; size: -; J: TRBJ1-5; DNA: TGTGCCAGCAGTGAAGAAATAGAGGATCAGCCCCAGCATTTT; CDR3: CASSEEIEDQPQHF
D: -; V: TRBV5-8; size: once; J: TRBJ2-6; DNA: TGTGCCAGCAGCTTGGAGTCTGGGGCCAACGTCCTGACTTTC; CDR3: CASSLESGANVLTF
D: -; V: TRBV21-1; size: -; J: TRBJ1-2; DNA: TGTGCCAGCAGCAAAGAGGGGAGGGCAGGAGAGAACTATGGCTACACCTTC; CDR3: CASSKEGRAGENYGYTF
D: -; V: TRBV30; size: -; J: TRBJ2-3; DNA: TGTGCCTGGAGCGGTACAGATACGCAGTATTTT; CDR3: CAWSGTDTQYF
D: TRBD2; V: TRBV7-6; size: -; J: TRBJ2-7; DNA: TGTGCCAGCAGCTTAAGACTAGCGGGCGGAGAGCAGTACTTC; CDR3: CASSLRLAGGEQYF
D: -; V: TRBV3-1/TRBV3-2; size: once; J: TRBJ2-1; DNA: TGTGCCAGCAGCAGGGTTTCCAATGAGCAGTTCTTC; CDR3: CASSRVSNEQFF
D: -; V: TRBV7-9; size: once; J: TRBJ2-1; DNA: TGTGCCAGCAGCTTCAGACGGGGCGTAGGAGATGTTCAGTTCTTC; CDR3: CASSFRRGVGDVQFF
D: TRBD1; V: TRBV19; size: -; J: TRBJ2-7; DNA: TGTGCCAGTAGTGTTACAGGGGGTGAGCAGTACTTC; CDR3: CASSVTGGEQYF
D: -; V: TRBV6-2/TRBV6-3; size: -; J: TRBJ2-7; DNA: TGTGCCAGCAGTACATCAGACCGCCCCGACGAGCAGTACTTC; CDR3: CASSTSDRPDEQYF
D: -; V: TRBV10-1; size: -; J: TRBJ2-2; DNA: TGCGCCAGCAGTGACACCGGGGAGCTGTTTTTT; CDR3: CASSDTGELFF
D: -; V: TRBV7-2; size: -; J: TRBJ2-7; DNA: TGTGCCAGCAGCTTTTACAGGGTTGGGGACTACGAGCAGTACTTC; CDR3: CASSFYRVGDYEQYF
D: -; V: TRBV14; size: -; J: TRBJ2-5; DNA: TGTGCCAGCAGCCCCTGGGGGCTAAACCAAGAGACCCAGTACTTC; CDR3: CASSPWGLNQETQYF
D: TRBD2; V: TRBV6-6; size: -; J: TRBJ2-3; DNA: TGTGCCTCCCGGGGGGGTGGTCGATCAGATACGCAGTATTTT; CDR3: CASRGGGRSDTQYF
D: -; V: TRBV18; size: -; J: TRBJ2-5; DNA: TGTGCCAGCTCGATAGGGGGGCAGGAGACCCAGTACTTC; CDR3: CASSIGGQETQYF
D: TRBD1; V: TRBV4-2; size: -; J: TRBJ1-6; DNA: TGTGCCAGCAGTCGGGACAGCATGAATTCACCCCTCCACTTT; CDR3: CASSRDSMNSPLHF
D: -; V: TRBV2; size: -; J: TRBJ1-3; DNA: TGTGCCAGCAGTGAAAATTGGTTGAGCTCTGGAAACACCATATATTTT; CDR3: CASSENWLSSGNTIYF
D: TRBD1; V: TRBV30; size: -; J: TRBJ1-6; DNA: TGTGCCTGGAGCGAAGGACAGGGAACCTCACCCCTCCACTTT; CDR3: CAWSEGQGTSPLHF
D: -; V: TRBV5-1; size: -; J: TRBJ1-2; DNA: TGCGCCAGCAGCCGGGCAGGGCATGACTATGGCTACACCTTC; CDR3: CASSRAGHDYGYTF
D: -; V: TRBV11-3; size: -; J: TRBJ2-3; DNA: TGTGCCAGCAGCTCCAGAGAAGGGACAGATACGCAGTATTTT; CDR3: CASSSREGTDTQYF
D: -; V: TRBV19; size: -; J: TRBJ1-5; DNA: TGTGCCAGTAGTATAGAACTGCGGGGGGCAGACCAGCCCCAGCATTTT; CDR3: CASSIELRGADQPQHF
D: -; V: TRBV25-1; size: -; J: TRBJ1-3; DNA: TGTGCCAGCAGTGCAGACAGGGGAAACACCATATATTTT; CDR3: CASSADRGNTIYF
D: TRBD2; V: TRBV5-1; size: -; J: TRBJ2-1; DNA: TGCGCCAGCAGCTTGGGACTAGCCCATGAGCAGTTCTTC; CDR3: CASSLGLAHEQFF
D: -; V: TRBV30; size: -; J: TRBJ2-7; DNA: TGTGCCTGGAGTGTGTCGACAGATGCCTCCTACGAGCAGTACTTC; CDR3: CAWSVSTDASYEQYF
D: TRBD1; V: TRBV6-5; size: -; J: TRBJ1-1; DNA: TGTGCCAGCAGTCGACAGGGGGACACTGAAGCTTTCTTT; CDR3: CASSRQGDTEAFF
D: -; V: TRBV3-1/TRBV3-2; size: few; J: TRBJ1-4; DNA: TGTGCCAGCAGCCAAGACTCAGGGAATTACCCCCGAACTAATGAAAAACTGTTTTTT; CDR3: CASSQDSGNYPRTNEKLFF
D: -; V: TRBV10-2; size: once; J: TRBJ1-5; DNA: TGCGCCAGCAGTGAGGGACAAAGCAATCAGCCCCAGCATTTT; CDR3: CASSEGQSNQPQHF
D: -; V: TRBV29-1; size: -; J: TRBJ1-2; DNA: TGCAGCGTTGAAGTTGGGATCCTCGGTGGCTACACCTTC; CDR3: CSVEVGILGGYTF
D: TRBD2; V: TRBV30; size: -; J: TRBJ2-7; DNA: TGTGCCTGGAGAAAACGGGGGGGCTCCTACGAGCAGTACTTC; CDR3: CAWRKRGGSYEQYF
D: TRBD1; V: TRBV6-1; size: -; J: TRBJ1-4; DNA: TGTGCCAGCAGTGAAATCTGGGGACAGGGTAATGAAAAACTGTTTTTT; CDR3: CASSEIWGQGNEKLFF
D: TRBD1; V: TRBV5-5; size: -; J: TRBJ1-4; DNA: TGTGCCAGCAGCCCCCGGACAGGGGGCGCGGATGAAAAACTGTTTTTT; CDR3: CASSPRTGGADEKLFF
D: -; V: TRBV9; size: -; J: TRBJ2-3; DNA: TGTGCCAGCAGCGTAGATTCAGGCACAGATACGCAGTATTTT; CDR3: CASSVDSGTDTQYF
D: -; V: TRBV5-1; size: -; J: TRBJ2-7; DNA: TGCGCCAGCAGCCTGAACAGGGACGAGCAGTACTTC; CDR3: CASSLNRDEQYF
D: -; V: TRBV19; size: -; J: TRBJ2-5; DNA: TGTGCCAGTAGTGGGGTGGGAAGAGAGACCCAGTACTTC; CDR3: CASSGVGRETQYF
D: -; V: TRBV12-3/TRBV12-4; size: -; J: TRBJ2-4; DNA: TGTGCCAGCAGTCCCCCGGAAAAAAACATTCAGTACTTC; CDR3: CASSPPEKNIQYF
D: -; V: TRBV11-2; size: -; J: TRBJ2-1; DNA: TGTGCCAGCAGCACTATAGGACTAATTGGGGATGAGCAGTTCTTC; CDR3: CASSTIGLIGDEQFF